The 9 T cell receptor beta chains presented below share a single source sample, sequenced in a study of blood T cell repertoires in COVID-19. Sequenced by immunoSEQ multiplex PCR; TCRdb stores in-frame clones only, minus some. The sample consists of around 200,000 clones, 88% of them appearing once. Sequencing was performed on peripheral blood. These receptors all come from a man aged 18 to 29 with active or convalescent COVID-19.

The rearrangement uses TRBV19 and TRBJ2-1; D possibly corresponds to TRBD1 (6 bases). The germline V gene encodes CDR1 LNHDA and CDR2 SQIVND (reference sequence). This CDR3 region has 15 residues. V lost 4 bases and J 6 bases, leaving 16 bases between the germline ends. The CDR3 is CASSTTYRVSNEQFF. The CDR3 nucleotides are TGTGCCAGTAGTACCACCTACAGGGTTTCCAATGAGCAGTTCTTC.

This clone was seen a handful of times. This chain connects TRBV24-1 to TRBJ1-2, with TRBD1 identical over 8 bases. After removal of 9 bases from V and 6 bases from J, the junction contained 14 bases not matched to a gene. CDR3 length equals 15 residues. CDR1 and CDR2 from the germline V gene are KGHDR and SFDVKD. CDR3 in DNA: TGTGCCACCCAAGCAGGACAGGGAAGAGAGAATGGCTACACCTTC. This encodes CATQAGQGRENGYTF.

A single count supports this clone. The V call is TRBV6-5, the J call TRBJ2-2; possibly TRBD1 for D (5 bases). V gave up 6 bases and J gave up 7 bases, with 15 bases separating them. This CDR3 comprises 14 residues. Germline CDR1 is MNHEY and CDR2 is SVGAGI. The chain's CDR3 is CASRGTGGHGELFF. The CDR3 DNA follows: TGTGCCAGCAGGGGTACAGGTGGTCACGGGGAGCTGTTTTTT.

V and J are TRBV3-1 (or the pseudogene TRBV3-2) and TRBJ1-3; D ambiguous. CDR1 and CDR2 (germline): LGHDT, YNNKEL (reference sequence). Trimming took off 1 base at V and 0 bases at J, with 13 bases between the two ends. The CDR3 consists of 17 residues. The CDR3 region has the DNA TGTGCCAGCAGCCAAGTAGTCAGGCCGCGCTCTGGAAACACCATATATTTT. Amino acids: CASSQVVRPRSGNTIYF.

In its sample, this clone was seen many times. The genes are TRBV5-1 and TRBJ1-3, with TRBD1 identical over 8 bases. This CDR3 has 15 amino acids. Per germline, CDR1 SGHRS and CDR2 YFSETQ. V gave up 4 bases and J gave up 2 bases; unmatched junction bases: 5. The CDR3 loop reads CASSGTGGAGNTIYF. The CDR3 DNA follows: TGCGCCAGCAGCGGGACAGGAGGGGCTGGAAACACCATATATTTT.

The chain links TRBV9 to TRBJ2-1; 7 nucleotides match TRBD1. CDR3 length: 16 amino acids. Germline trimming cut 3 bases from V and 3 bases from J; bases unmatched to any gene: 9. Looked up from germline, CDR1 is SGDLS and CDR2 is YYNGEE. The CDR3 region is CASSAPPGQIYNEQFF. For the CDR3, the DNA is TGTGCCAGCAGCGCACCTCCGGGACAGATCTACAATGAGCAGTTCTTC.

The chain couples TRBV7-8 to TRBJ1-6; TRBD1 agrees at 8 bases. Per germline, CDR1 SGHVS and CDR2 FQNEAQ. The CDR3 runs 15 residues. The junction had 4 bases not matched to a gene; V was cut back by 2 bases and J by 7 bases. The DNA of the CDR3 is TGTGCCAGCAGCTTACGGACAGGGTCAAATTCACCCCTCCACTTT. It translates to CASSLRTGSNSPLHF.

The genes are TRBV3-1 (or the pseudogene TRBV3-2) and TRBJ1-1; D gene unclear. The CDR3 is 15 residues long. The ends were cut back, 1 base at V and 1 base at J, with 10 bases in the middle. The germline V gene has CDR1 LGHDT and CDR2 YNNKEL (reference sequence). The CDR3 region is CASSQVSWANTEAFF. CDR3 coding DNA: TGTGCCAGCAGCCAAGTGTCTTGGGCGAACACTGAAGCTTTCTTT.

V usage is TRBV6-5 and J usage is TRBJ1-2; 9 bases are shared with TRBD1. Germline V gene sequence: CDR1 MNHEY, CDR2 SVGAGI. V gave up 6 bases and J gave up 2 bases; unmatched junction bases: 4. The CDR3 has 14 residues. This chain's CDR3 is CASSQDRGNYGYTF. The CDR3 region has the DNA TGTGCCAGCAGCCAAGACAGGGGGAACTATGGCTACACCTTC.